Below, 6 T cell receptor beta chains from the same sample are listed, as sequenced in a study of early T cells in non-severe SARS-CoV-2 infection. TCRdb called the 5' RACE reads again in MiXCR, with one record for every CDR3 protein. The sample lists roughly 50,000 distinct CDR3 sequences, about 9.3% seen once, with 15% in the top ten. The sequencing sample was made of whole blood. Source of these receptors: an adult who was a healthcare worker with PCR-confirmed SARS-CoV-2 infection or an uninfected control (not recorded which).

This clonotype was found a few times. The V and J genes are TRBV28 and TRBJ2-1; 8 bases are a match to TRBD2. This CDR3 has 16 residues. J was trimmed by 5 bases and V by 6 bases; bases with no gene match: 12. Germline assignment: CDR1 MDHEN and CDR2 SYDVKM. The CDR3 loop is CASSRDAPGGDNEQFF. For the CDR3, the DNA is TGTGCCAGCAGCAGGGATGCCCCGGGAGGGGACAATGAGCAGTTCTTC.

This clonotype was detected many times. This chain joins TRBV2 and TRBJ2-1, with 11 positions matching TRBD1. CDR3 length equals 17 residues. Unmatched junction bases numbered 16, after V lost 6 bases and J lost 9 bases. CDR1 and CDR2 from the germline V gene are SNHLY and FYNNEI. In DNA form, the CDR3 reads TGTGCCAGCAGGGGGACAGGGGGACCCTTTGGCGCGGGTGAGCAGTTCTTC. Residues: CASRGTGGPFGAGEQFF.

This clonotype was counted at least ten times. The CDR3 is CASSQDGGGLDDEQFF. The CDR3 nucleotides read TGCGCCAGCAGCCAAGATGGAGGCGGACTTGACGATGAGCAGTTCTTC. V and J are TRBV4-1 and TRBJ2-1; D is perhaps TRBD2 (5 bases). CDR1 and CDR2 from the germline V gene are MGHRA and YSYEKL. This CDR3 is built from 16 residues. The V end was cut by 0 bases, the J end by 8 bases, with 17 bases between.

This clonotype was detected ten times or more. The chain employs TRBV5-1 and TRBJ1-4; D call uncertain. Trimming took 4 bases from V and 1 from J, leaving 11 bases between them. Per germline, CDR1 SGHRS and CDR2 YFSETQ. The CDR3 totals 15 residues. This CDR3 is CASSGDGRTNEKLFF. In DNA form, the CDR3 reads TGCGCCAGCAGCGGAGACGGACGAACTAATGAAAAACTGTTTTTT.

This clonotype was seen a handful of times. The chain is built from TRBV7-2 and TRBJ2-1; the match to TRBD2 covers 12 bases. The V and J ends lost 1 base and 10 bases, in that order; junction bases with no gene match: 5. This CDR3 is built from 15 residues. Germline CDR1 and CDR2: SGHTA and FQGNSA. The CDR3 loop reads CASSLVGGLAGEQFF. DNA of the CDR3: TGTGCCAGCAGCTTAGTGGGTGGACTAGCGGGAGAGCAGTTCTTC.

This clonotype was counted many times. The V and J genes are TRBV19 and TRBJ2-1; 8 bases are a match to TRBD2. Germline loops: CDR1 LNHDA, CDR2 SQIVND (reference sequence). This CDR3 spans 16 amino acids. With 3 bases clipped from V and 3 bases from J, the junction kept 7 bases outside the gene matches. In DNA form, the CDR3 reads TGTGCCAGTAGTATTGGAGCGGGAGAGCACTACAATGAGCAGTTCTTC. This gives the protein CASSIGAGEHYNEQFF.